These 14 T cell receptor beta chains were sequenced from one sample in a study of beta chain features in type 1 diabetes. Isolated RNA was reverse transcribed in full, so expressed TCRB transcripts were sequenced. The data were produced by immunoSEQ multiplex PCR, yet TCRdb's version contains in-frame clones alone and is incomplete. The sample lists under 500,000 clones; 30% were seen once. Sequencing was carried out using naive CD4+ T cells from blood. Receptors originate from a man younger than 30 in good health.

The V and J genes are TRBV30 and TRBJ2-1; D unresolved. Between the trimmed V and J ends, which lost 1 base and 15 bases, there was a span of 13 bases. The CDR3 is made up of 11 amino acids. From germline, CDR1 is GTSNPN and CDR2 SVGIG (reference sequence). In DNA form, the CDR3 reads TGTGCCTGGAGTGGACGTAGGAACTCGTTCTTC. Protein product: CAWSGRRNSFF.

The chain couples TRBV29-1 to TRBJ1-2; TRBD1 matches 7 bases. This CDR3 is built from 13 residues. Trimming at V came to 4 bases and at J to 9 bases, leaving 11 bases not matched to a gene. The germline gives CDR1 SQVTM, CDR2 ANQGSEA. The CDR3 DNA follows: TGCAGCGTTGTAACGCTACAGGGGACCTGCTACACCTTC. Protein: CSVVTLQGTCYTF.

This clone was detected a few times. The gene calls are TRBV5-8 and TRBJ1-4; 7 nucleotides line up with TRBD1. The CDR3 totals 13 residues. After removal of 5 bases from V and 8 bases from J, the junction contained 6 bases not matched to a gene. Germline loops: CDR1 SGHTS, CDR2 YDEGEE. CDR3 in DNA: TGTGCCAGCAGACAGGGGTTTCGGGAAAAACTGTTTTTT. This codes for CASRQGFREKLFF.

This clone turned up a few times. The sample has other DNA sequences that encode this CDR3 too. The chain links TRBV30 to TRBJ1-5; 7 bases align to TRBD1. With V trimmed by 0 bases and J by 6 bases, 2 bases remained unmatched. Germline V gene lookup returns CDR1 GTSNPN and CDR2 SVGIG (reference sequence). This CDR3 region has 13 residues. The CDR3: CAWSVQGGQPQHF. CDR3 coding DNA: TGTGCCTGGAGTGTTCAGGGGGGTCAGCCCCAGCATTTT.

The chain joins TRBV14 to TRBJ2-7; tentatively, D is TRBD2 (6 bases). The germline V gene encodes CDR1 SGHDN and CDR2 FVKESK. The length of the CDR3 is 16 residues. V was shortened by 0 bases and J by 1 base, with 13 bases between the two germline ends. The chain's CDR3 is CASSQDRAGTSYEQYF. The CDR3, as DNA: TGTGCCAGCAGCCAAGATAGGGCAGGGACTTCCTACGAGCAGTACTTC.

This clone was observed a few times. V gene TRBV30 combines with J gene TRBJ2-2; D gene uncertain. The germline CDR1 and CDR2 sequences are GTSNPN and SVGIG (reference sequence). The CDR3 sequence is 11 residues long. V was cut by 3 bases and J by 4 bases, with 3 bases left in between. The CDR3 DNA reads TGTGCCTGGAGAAGCACCGGGGAGCTGTTTTTT. Translating it yields CAWRSTGELFF. Complete variable domain (other parts from reference TRBV30 and TRBJ2-2): SQTIHQWPATLVQPVGSPLSLECTVEGTSNPNLYWYRQAAGRGLQLLFYSVGIGQISSEVPQNLSASRPQDRQFILSSKKLLLSDSGFYLCAWRSTGELFFGEGSRLTVL.

The sample holds a few counts of this clone. The chain combines TRBV29-1 with TRBJ2-4, with D hard to call. CDR1 is SQVTM and CDR2 is ANQGSEA in the germline V gene. The CDR3 spans 13 residues. Trimming took 4 bases from V and 0 from J, leaving 7 bases between them. The CDR3 region has the DNA TGCAGCGTTGCAGCCTTAGCCAAAAACATTCAGTACTTC. This codes for CSVAALAKNIQYF.

Only a few counts were recorded for this clone. This chain connects TRBV30 to TRBJ2-7, with D perhaps TRBD2 (6 bases). CDR1 and CDR2 from the germline V gene are GTSNPN and SVGIG (reference sequence). V shed 0 bases and J shed 2 bases, with 11 bases lying between them. This CDR3 spans 14 amino acids. CDR3 sequence: CAWSVGGIAYEQYF. The DNA for the CDR3 is TGTGCCTGGAGTGTAGGCGGGATCGCCTACGAGCAGTACTTC.

This clone appeared a few times. This chain connects TRBV29-1 to TRBJ1-2, with 10 bases that match TRBD1. Trimming at V came to 4 bases and at J to 7 bases, leaving 3 bases not matched to a gene. Looked up from germline, CDR1 is SQVTM and CDR2 is ANQGSEA. This CDR3 region has 12 residues. DNA of the CDR3: TGCAGCGTTGGGAGACAGGGGGCTGGCTACACCTTC. It yields the protein CSVGRQGAGYTF. Looking up the rest from reference TRBV29-1 and TRBJ1-2 gives the full variable domain: SAVISQKPSRDICQRGTSLTIQCQVDSQVTMMFWYRQQPGQSLTLIATANQGSEATYESGFVIDKFPISRPNLTFSTLTVSNMSPEDSSIYLCSVGRQGAGYTFGSGTRLTVV.

The chain combines TRBV5-4 with TRBJ1-2; D is ambiguous. This CDR3 comprises 13 residues. V lost 4 bases, J lost 8 bases, and 15 bases lay in between. CDR1 and CDR2 from the germline V gene are SGHNT and YYREEE (reference sequence). The CDR3 sequence: CASSRDPGEGYTF. CDR3 DNA sequence: TGTGCCAGCAGCAGGGATCCCGGAGAGGGCTACACCTTC.

The chain joins TRBV25-1 to TRBJ2-1; D is perhaps TRBD1 (5 bases). This CDR3 comprises 18 residues. The V end lost 2 bases, the J end lost 4 bases, and 21 bases lay between the germline ends. Germline loops: CDR1 MGHDK, CDR2 SYGVNS. In DNA, the CDR3 is TGTGCCAGCAGTGAAGGGTTGACAGCCTTGGCCCTTTACAATGAGCAGTTCTTC. This encodes CASSEGLTALALYNEQFF.

The V gene is TRBV14, the J gene TRBJ1-1, with D uncertain. The CDR3 totals 13 residues. The germline CDR1 and CDR2 sequences are SGHDN and FVKESK. The V end lost 0 bases, the J end lost 3 bases, and 5 bases lay between the germline ends. CDR3 sequence: CASSQDPDTEAFF. CDR3 sequence (DNA): TGTGCCAGCAGCCAAGATCCCGACACTGAAGCTTTCTTT.

This clone has only a few counts. This chain uses TRBV5-1 with TRBJ2-5; D may be TRBD1 (5 bases). Germline CDR1 is SGHRS and CDR2 is YFSETQ. CDR3 length equals 13 residues. Trimming took 5 bases from V and 5 from J, leaving 13 bases between them. The CDR3 bases are TGCGCCAGCAGAGACGTGGGGCGCGAGACCCAGTACTTC. This gives the protein CASRDVGRETQYF. Based on the CDR3 plus reference TRBV5-1 and TRBJ2-5, the full variable domain is KAGVTQTPRYLIKTRGQQVTLSCSPISGHRSVSWYQQTPGQGLQFLFEYFSETQRNKGNFPGRFSGRQFSNSRSEMNVSTLELGDSALYLCASRDVGRETQYFGPGTRLLVL.

The genes are TRBV9 and TRBJ2-5, with 8 nucleotides matching TRBD2. Germline assignment: CDR1 SGDLS and CDR2 YYNGEE. Unmatched junction bases numbered 17, after V lost 4 bases and J lost 9 bases. This CDR3 has 16 residues. The CDR3, as DNA: TGTGCCAGCAGCAAAGTCTCATCCGGGACTAGTCAATCCCAGTACTTC. Protein product: CASSKVSSGTSQSQYF. Full variable domain (rest looked up from reference TRBV9 and TRBJ2-5): DSGVTQTPKHLITATGQRVTLRCSPRSGDLSVYWYQQSLDQGLQFLIQYYNGEERAKGNILERFSAQQFPDLHSELNLSSLELGDSALYFCASSKVSSGTSQSQYFGPGTRLLVL.